The next 25 T cell receptor beta chains were all read from a single sample in a study of blood T cells in healthy people across ages (dated by TCRdb to between 2014 and 2016). The library was produced with 5' RACE. For sequencing, an Illumina HiSeq 2500 was employed. A second PCR of roughly 6 to 11 cycles was run with a J-beta primer mix and a sample-barcoded 5' primer. TCRdb handled the public reads itself, with Q25 trimming in fastp and clone calling in MiXCR, and kept productive beta chains. Under each unique CDR3 protein, matching rows form one entry showing the most common genes and DNA. Here the sample has 750,000 to 950,000 distinct CDR3 sequences; about 28% occur a single time. The ten largest clones add up to 10% to 13% of the sample. The sample was also reused in another study, on T cells of mothers and their children.

Sequenced input: blood. The receptor source for this set is a woman aged 40 to 55 in good health.

V is TRBV2 and J is TRBJ2-3, with no clear D. The CDR3 has 15 residues. The germline CDR1 and CDR2 sequences are SNHLY and FYNNEI. Trimming removed 7 bases at V and 1 base at J, with 15 bases between. CDR3 region: CASTFGARGTDTQYF. As DNA, the CDR3 is TGTGCCAGCACCTTCGGCGCACGAGGCACAGATACGCAGTATTTT.

This clonotype was picked up many times. The J gene is TRBJ2-5, the V gene TRBV20-1; possible D gene TRBD1, 6 bases. The V end lost 7 bases, the J end lost 7 bases, and 22 bases lay between the germline ends. Germline CDR1 and CDR2: DFQATT and SNEGSKA (reference sequence). This CDR3 contains 14 residues. The CDR3: CSGPRQDLSGTQYF. The CDR3 bases are TGCAGTGGGCCCCGACAGGACCTAAGCGGGACCCAGTACTTC.

The CDR3 here is CATMTGSSYNEQFF. DNA of the CDR3: TGTGCCACCATGACTGGGAGCTCCTACAATGAGCAGTTCTTC. This chain links TRBV12-3 or TRBV12-4 with TRBJ2-1; D may be TRBD2 (5 bases). V lost 10 bases and J 0 bases, leaving 13 bases between the germline ends. The CDR3 consists of 14 residues.

This clonotype has more than one count but fewer than ten. V usage is TRBV5-4 and J usage is TRBJ1-2; TRBD1 might be the D (6 bases). V was shortened by 0 bases and J by 7 bases, with 13 bases between the two germline ends. Germline lookup yields CDR1 SGHNT and CDR2 YYREEE (reference sequence). The CDR3 runs 14 residues. The chain's CDR3 is CASSLVAGVGGYTF. DNA for the CDR3: TGTGCCAGCAGCTTGGTGGCAGGGGTTGGTGGCTACACCTTC.

In this sample, this clonotype turned up many times. The chain is built from TRBV6-5 and TRBJ2-4, with D perhaps being TRBD1 or TRBD2 (5 bases each). Germline V gene data show CDR1 as MNHEY and CDR2 as SVGAGI. CDR3 length: 14 residues. Trimming removed 2 bases from V and 0 bases from J, with 5 bases in between. The DNA for the CDR3 is TGTGCCAGCAGTTACGGGGGAGCCAAAAACATTCAGTACTTC. Amino acid sequence: CASSYGGAKNIQYF.

This chain joins TRBV7-9 and TRBJ2-1; D unclear. CDR1 is SEHNR, CDR2 FQNEAQ, per germline (reference sequence). This CDR3 has 14 residues. Trimming removed 1 base from V and 4 bases from J, with 8 bases in between. CDR3 in DNA: TGTGCCAGCAGCTTAGAAATAAGTTACAATGAGCAGTTCTTC. Translation: CASSLEISYNEQFF.

The table lists this clonotype with a few counts. V and J are TRBV12-3 or TRBV12-4 and TRBJ2-1; 9 nucleotides align to TRBD1. The CDR3 spans 19 residues. V lost 5 bases, J lost 1 base, and 15 bases stayed unmatched. The CDR3 spells CASSVGQGSYRPSYNEQFF. CDR3 in DNA: TGTGCCAGCAGTGTTGGACAGGGGTCTTATCGTCCTTCCTACAATGAGCAGTTCTTC.

As concerns this clonotype: One base away lies a much larger clone, so this may be a sequencing read error. The chain recombines TRBV5-1 with TRBJ2-1, with 8 bases that match TRBD1. Looked up from germline, CDR1 is SGHRS and CDR2 is YFSETQ. The CDR3 runs to 14 residues. The CDR3 DNA reads TGCGCCAGCAAGACGGGACAGGATTACAGTGAGCAGTTCTTC. It encodes CASKTGQDYSEQFF.

This clonotype came up a few times. This may be a read error, as it is one base from a much larger clone. The rearrangement joins TRBV11-1 to TRBJ2-3; TRBD2 matches at 13 bases. Germline CDR1 reads SGHAT; CDR2 reads FQDESV (reference sequence). The V and J ends lost 6 bases and 4 bases, in that order; junction bases with no gene match: 4. The CDR3 contains 15 residues. The CDR3 protein is CASSWTSGGSDTQYF. The CDR3 region has the DNA TGTGCCAGCAGTTGGACTAGCGGGGGATCAGATACGCAGTATTTT.

This clonotype showed up just a few times. At one end the junction does not follow the germline gene, possibly because of a read error. The chain has TRBV9 and TRBJ2-1, with D perhaps matching TRBD2 (6 bases). This CDR3 contains 13 residues. Germline CDR1 reads SGDLS; CDR2 reads YYNGEE. The CDR3 DNA sequence: TGTGCTAGCCAAGGGGACTCCTATAATGAGCAGTTCTTC. Residues: CASQGDSYNEQFF.

This clonotype was found a few times. This sequence joins TRBV28 and TRBJ2-4, with D perhaps TRBD1 (5 bases). V lost 10 bases to trimming and J lost 1 base, with 23 bases between them. The germline gives CDR1 MDHEN, CDR2 SYDVKM. The CDR3 extends over 17 amino acids. CDR3 residues: CANRKIPGDMAKNIQYF. The DNA of the CDR3 is TGTGCCAACAGGAAAATCCCGGGCGACATGGCCAAAAACATTCAGTACTTC.

Comment on this clonotype: Germline and junction disagree at one end, which may indicate a read error. The rearrangement joins TRBV3-1 to TRBJ1-2; 8 nucleotides line up with TRBD1. Germline V lookup: CDR1 LGHDT, CDR2 YNNKEL (reference sequence). The CDR3 has 15 amino acids. This CDR3 is CASSQNNQGAGGCTF. The CDR3 bases are TGTGCCAGCAGCCAAAATAATCAGGGGGCTGGTGGCTGCACCTTC.

This clonotype has only one observation. A much larger clone is a single base away; this may be a read error. Here the CDR3 DNA reads TGTGCCAGCAGCTATGGACAGAATGATATCTACTACGAGCAGTACTTC. This sequence encodes CASSYGQNDIYYEQYF. V usage is TRBV11-2 and J usage is TRBJ2-7; maybe TRBD1 (6 bases). The germline gives CDR1 SGHAT, CDR2 FQNNGV. CDR3 length: 16 residues. V lost 4 bases and J lost 3, with 19 bases in between.

The V and J genes are TRBV6-2 or TRBV6-3 and TRBJ2-3; TRBD2 aligns across 10 bases. The CDR3 covers 14 residues. CDR1 is MNHEY and CDR2 is SVGEGT in the germline V gene. J lost 4 bases, V lost 2 bases, and 0 bases had no gene match. The DNA for the CDR3 is TGTGCCAGCAGTTACGGACTAGCGGCAGATACGCAGTATTTT. Amino acid sequence: CASSYGLAADTQYF.

This clonotype was detected only once. The chain joins TRBV5-1 to TRBJ2-1; D is unresolved. Trimming took off 3 bases at V and 0 bases at J, with 10 bases between the two ends. The germline V gene encodes CDR1 SGHRS and CDR2 YFSETQ. The CDR3 runs 15 residues. In nucleotides, the CDR3 is TGCGCCAGCAGCTCCGACCAAAGCTCCTACAATGAGCAGTTCTTC. This sequence encodes CASSSDQSSYNEQFF.

This clonotype was observed many times. V gene TRBV20-1 combines with J gene TRBJ2-1; TRBD2 agrees at 9 bases. This CDR3 region has 16 residues. V dropped 5 bases and J dropped 7; count of bases not matched to a gene: 15. Germline assignment: CDR1 DFQATT and CDR2 SNEGSKA (reference sequence). CDR3 loop: CSAPRRGGGRGNEQFF. The CDR3 coding sequence is TGCAGTGCTCCAAGACGCGGGGGGGGACGGGGTAATGAGCAGTTCTTC.

Remarks on this clonotype: An end of the junction differs from the germline gene, which may be a read error. The chain carries TRBV7-9 and TRBJ2-7; D might be TRBD2 (6 bases). The germline CDR1 and CDR2 sequences are SEHNR and FQNEAQ (reference sequence). The CDR3 length is 15 residues. The CDR3 bases are TGTGCCAGCAGCTCACTAGCATTAGGCTCCCACGAGCAGTACTTC. Protein: CASSSLALGSHEQYF.

This rearrangement joins TRBV5-4 to TRBJ2-3; TRBD2 agrees at 9 bases. The CDR3 consists of 16 residues. With 4 bases clipped from V and 0 bases from J, the junction kept 6 bases outside the gene matches. CDR1 is SGHNT, CDR2 YYREEE, per germline (reference sequence). The CDR3, as DNA: TGTGCCAGCAGCACGCCGACTAGCGGTAGCACAGATACGCAGTATTTT. It codes for CASSTPTSGSTDTQYF.

The J gene is TRBJ2-2, the V gene TRBV9; TRBD1 agrees at 7 bases. V lost 0 bases and J lost 7; bases outside the gene matches: 3. CDR3 length equals 14 residues. CDR1 SGDLS and CDR2 YYNGEE come from the germline V gene. In nucleotides, the CDR3 is TGTGCCAGCAGCGTAGACAGGGGTAACGGGGAGCTGTTTTTT. This gives the protein CASSVDRGNGELFF.

The rearrangement joins TRBV20-1 to TRBJ2-1; no firm D call. CDR1 is DFQATT and CDR2 is SNEGSKA in the germline V gene (reference sequence). The CDR3 spans 14 residues. V lost 5 bases and J lost 0, with 11 bases in between. CDR3 DNA sequence: TGCAGTGCTGCTGTGTCGAACTCCTACAATGAGCAGTTCTTC. This gives the protein CSAAVSNSYNEQFF.

This chain joins TRBV5-1 and TRBJ2-7; 7 bases fit TRBD1. Losses at the gene ends were 8 bases for V and 3 bases for J; bases not matched to a gene: 8. Germline V gene data show CDR1 as SGHRS and CDR2 as YFSETQ. The length of the CDR3 is 13 residues. The CDR3 loop is CASHGTENYEQYF. CDR3 nucleotides: TGCGCCAGTCATGGGACAGAAAACTACGAGCAGTACTTC.

V is TRBV15 and J is TRBJ2-4; tentatively, D is TRBD2 (6 bases). The V gene's germline CDR1 is LNHNV and CDR2 YYDKDF (reference sequence). V gave up 8 bases and J gave up 13 bases, with 18 bases separating them. The CDR3 consists of 12 residues. The CDR3 spells CATAVGLGEQYF. As DNA, the CDR3 is TGTGCCACCGCGGTGGGACTCGGGGAGCAGTACTTC.

This clonotype was found a few times. The rearrangement joins TRBV7-9 to TRBJ2-7; the D gene is possibly TRBD1 (7 bases). The CDR3 has 15 amino acids. Germline values: CDR1 SEHNR, CDR2 FQNEAQ (reference sequence). V was clipped by 3 bases and J by 10 bases, with 22 bases between them. The CDR3 reads CASSFIPRGELTQYF. CDR3 nucleotide sequence: TGTGCCAGCAGCTTTATCCCCAGGGGGGAGTTAACCCAGTACTTC.

The rearrangement joins TRBV6-1 to TRBJ1-5; weak D call: TRBD1 (5 bases). CDR1 is MNHNS, CDR2 SASEGT, per germline. The length of the CDR3 is 17 residues. Trimming took off 4 bases at V and 3 bases at J, with 19 bases between the two ends. CDR3 region: CASSASRGDVFNQPQHF. The DNA of the CDR3 is TGTGCCAGCAGTGCCTCTAGAGGGGACGTCTTCAATCAGCCCCAGCATTTT.

This clonotype was observed many times. CDR3: CSARDSQHQETQYF. CDR3 DNA: TGCAGTGCTAGAGATTCACAGCACCAAGAGACCCAGTACTTC. The rearrangement links TRBV20-1 to TRBJ2-5; D ambiguous. The CDR3 is 14 residues long. Trimming took 0 bases from V and 0 from J, leaving 8 bases between them. CDR1 DFQATT and CDR2 SNEGSKA come from the germline V gene (reference sequence).